Below, 26 T cell receptor beta chains from the same sample are listed, as sequenced in a study of OX40 agonist ivuxolimab in advanced cancers. Sequencing was performed with immunoSEQ multiplex PCR; in TCRdb, only in-frame clones are kept and a portion is missing. In the table there are about 100,000 clones, approximately 89% of which are singletons. Sequences were derived from CD4+ or CD8+ T cells sorted from blood, sampled in a trial of the OX40 agonist ivuxolimab. The receptors shown here come from an adult with an advanced solid tumor such as melanoma, head and neck, liver or kidney cancer.

CDR3 amino acids: CASSTLGPGLAGVRDTQYF. The CDR3 nucleotides are TGTGCCAGCAGCACTCTCGGTCCGGGACTAGCGGGAGTCCGAGATACGCAGTATTTT. The chain employs TRBV11-2 and TRBJ2-3; 14 nucleotides line up with TRBD2. The germline V gene encodes CDR1 SGHAT and CDR2 FQNNGV. The V segment lost 5 bases and the J segment 5 bases; nucleotides outside the gene matches: 15. This CDR3 has 19 residues.

This clone has only one observation. The chain carries TRBV18 and TRBJ2-7; D possibly corresponds to TRBD1 (5 bases). Trimming removed 3 bases from V and 3 bases from J, with 15 bases in between. The CDR3 is 15 amino acids. The germline V gene encodes CDR1 KGHSH and CDR2 LQKENI. The CDR3 DNA sequence: TGTGCCAGCTCACCGTCGGCAGGGTCTGGCTACGAGCAGTACTTC. This encodes CASSPSAGSGYEQYF.

This rearrangement joins TRBV4-3 to TRBJ2-7, with D maybe TRBD1 (6 bases). The CDR3 extends over 13 amino acids. Per germline, CDR1 LGHNA and CDR2 YSLEER. Trimming took 0 bases from V and 6 from J, leaving 9 bases between them. CDR3 sequence: CASSQEYRAEQYF. DNA for the CDR3: TGCGCCAGCAGCCAAGAGTACAGGGCCGAGCAGTACTTC.

This chain uses TRBV7-9 with TRBJ2-7; 8 bases are a match to TRBD2. The V and J ends lost 4 bases and 1 base, in that order; junction bases with no gene match: 9. This CDR3 has 16 residues. Germline V gives CDR1 SEHNR, CDR2 FQNEAQ (reference sequence). The CDR3 loop is CASSSRRGARSYEQYF. The CDR3 bases are TGTGCCAGCAGCTCGAGGCGGGGGGCTAGATCCTACGAGCAGTACTTC.

The chain has TRBV7-8 and TRBJ1-4, with D possibly being TRBD1 (6 bases). The CDR3 runs to 15 residues. Trimming stripped 0 bases from V and 8 bases from J, with 13 bases between. Germline loops: CDR1 SGHVS, CDR2 FQNEAQ. DNA of the CDR3: TGTGCCAGCAGCTTAGCAATAGCCCAGGGGGAAAAACTGTTTTTT. Its protein product is CASSLAIAQGEKLFF.

The V call is TRBV7-2, the J call TRBJ1-1; the D gene is possibly TRBD1 (5 bases). The CDR3 spans 13 residues. Germline assignment: CDR1 SGHTA and CDR2 FQGNSA. Trimming left V 7 bases short and J 0 bases short, with 9 bases between. The CDR3 nucleotides are TGTGCCAGCAAGGGGACGCTGAACACTGAAGCTTTCTTT. It encodes CASKGTLNTEAFF.

The chain carries TRBV7-3 and TRBJ2-3, with a possible D match to TRBD2 (7 bases). CDR3 length equals 15 residues. V gave up 5 bases and J gave up 7 bases, with 19 bases separating them. Germline CDR1 reads SGHTA; CDR2 reads FQGTGA. The CDR3 DNA follows: TGTGCCAGCAGCCCCCGGGGGGCCGATGTATATACGCAGTATTTT. Its translation is CASSPRGADVYTQYF. Based on the CDR3 plus reference TRBV7-3 and TRBJ2-3, the full variable domain is GAGVSQTPSNKVTEKGKYVELRCDPISGHTALYWYRQSLGQGPEFLIYFQGTGAADDSGLPNDRFFAVRPEGSVSTLKIQRTERGDSAVYLCASSPRGADVYTQYFGPGTRLTVL.

The CDR3: CASSSSGSKTYEQYF. The CDR3 DNA follows: TGTGCCAGCAGCTCAAGCGGGAGCAAAACCTACGAGCAGTACTTC. The V and J genes are TRBV6-6 and TRBJ2-7; 8 nucleotides match TRBD2. After removal of 6 bases from V and 2 bases from J, the junction contained 9 bases not matched to a gene. This CDR3 has 15 amino acids. The V gene's germline CDR1 is MNHNY and CDR2 SVGAGI (reference sequence).

This rearrangement joins TRBV11-3 to TRBJ2-2; D gene ambiguous. CDR3 length: 14 residues. Trimming cost V 1 base and J 5 bases, with 8 bases left between them. Germline V CDR1 and CDR2: SGHNT, YENEEA. The CDR3 reads CASSLASGTGELFF. The CDR3 DNA reads as TGTGCCAGCAGCTTAGCAAGTGGGACCGGGGAGCTGTTTTTT.

A word on this clone: The junction departs from germline at one end; a sequencing error may be responsible. This chain joins TRBV28 and TRBJ2-5, with TRBD1 identical over 8 bases. The CDR3 is 14 amino acids. Per germline, CDR1 MDHEN and CDR2 SYDVKM. CDR3 protein: CARSSDRGVETQYF. The CDR3 DNA is TGTGCCCGCAGCTCCGACAGGGGTGTGGAGACCCAGTACTTC.

The chain has TRBV30 and TRBJ2-7; D is possibly TRBD1 (5 bases). CDR3 length equals 12 residues. Between the trimmed V and J ends, which lost 5 bases and 3 bases, there was a span of 11 bases. Germline values: CDR1 GTSNPN, CDR2 SVGIG (reference sequence). CDR3 coding DNA: TGTGCCTGGGGACACGGCCTCTACGAGCAGTACTTC. It translates to CAWGHGLYEQYF.

This clone showed up just a few times. The chain is built from TRBV28 and TRBJ1-2; a possible D gene is TRBD1 (6 bases). This CDR3 region has 12 residues. V lost 3 bases and J lost 7, with 9 bases in between. Germline V gene lookup returns CDR1 MDHEN and CDR2 SYDVKM. This CDR3 reads CASSFTGSGYTF. CDR3 nucleotides: TGTGCCAGCAGTTTTACAGGGTCTGGCTACACCTTC.

Here the CDR3 reads CASSGFYGYTF. For the CDR3, the DNA is TGCGCCAGCTCGGGCTTTTATGGCTACACCTTC. V and J are TRBV4-1 and TRBJ1-2; D unresolved. The CDR3 totals 11 residues. Germline V gene lookup returns CDR1 MGHRA and CDR2 YSYEKL. Trimming cost V 8 bases and J 5 bases, with 9 bases left between them.

The chain carries TRBV6-1 and TRBJ1-4, with D hard to call. Germline loops: CDR1 MNHNS, CDR2 SASEGT. The length of the CDR3 is 15 residues. Trimming left V 7 bases short and J 3 bases short, with 15 bases between. This CDR3 is CASTQDRSANEKLFF. The CDR3 DNA is TGTGCCAGCACCCAGGACCGGTCAGCTAATGAAAAACTGTTTTTT.

V gene TRBV18 combines with J gene TRBJ2-2; 7 bases agree with TRBD2. This CDR3 region has 16 residues. V gave up 1 base and J gave up 2 bases; unmatched junction bases: 4. Germline CDR1 and CDR2: KGHSH and LQKENI. CDR3 in amino acids: CASSPRLAVNTGELFF. The CDR3 bases are TGTGCCAGCTCACCACGGCTAGCGGTTAACACCGGGGAGCTGTTTTTT.

This clone was observed a handful of times. The chain carries TRBV6-5 and TRBJ2-7, with TRBD2 as a possible D gene (5 bases). This CDR3 spans 13 amino acids. Deletions cut 6 bases from V and 0 bases from J, with 9 bases between. Per the germline V gene, CDR1 is MNHEY and CDR2 is SVGAGI. The CDR3 DNA is TGTGCCAGCAGCCTAAGCGGCTCCTACGAGCAGTACTTC. Protein sequence: CASSLSGSYEQYF.

The chain uses TRBV7-2 and TRBJ2-1; D unresolved. The CDR3 runs 15 residues. Germline CDR1 is SGHTA and CDR2 is FQGNSA. Trimming took off 4 bases at V and 2 bases at J, with 12 bases between the two ends. The CDR3 coding sequence is TGTGCCAGCAGCTCGTACCCTAATCCCTACAATGAGCAGTTCTTC. Translated: CASSSYPNPYNEQFF.

The V and J genes are TRBV10-2 and TRBJ2-2, with 8 positions matching TRBD2. The V gene end was trimmed by 6 bases and the J gene end by 6 bases; junction bases not matched to a gene: 6. Germline V gene sequence: CDR1 WSHSY, CDR2 SAAADI. The CDR3 totals 14 residues. This chain's CDR3 is CASRSERESGELFF. The CDR3 coding sequence is TGCGCCAGCAGGTCGGAGCGGGAGTCCGGGGAGCTGTTTTTT.

The V call is TRBV23-1, the J call TRBJ2-2, with 7 bases that match TRBD1. TRBV23-1 falls under the ORF class, with uncertain function. The CDR3 spans 15 residues. Unmatched junction bases numbered 2, after V lost 0 bases and J lost 4 bases. In DNA, the CDR3 is TGCGCCAGCAGTCAATCGGGACAGCCCACCGGGGAGCTGTTTTTT. Encoded protein: CASSQSGQPTGELFF.

This chain's CDR3 is CASSWGQGAYEQYF. CDR3 nucleotides: TGTGCCAGCAGCTGGGGACAGGGGGCGTACGAGCAGTACTTC. The chain combines TRBV5-6 with TRBJ2-7; 12 bases fit TRBD1. V shed 3 bases, J shed 4 bases, and the junction held 2 bases outside the gene matches. Germline V gene sequence: CDR1 SGHDT, CDR2 YYEEEE. This CDR3 region has 14 residues.

The rearrangement uses TRBV19 and TRBJ2-1; D gene unclear. Germline assignment: CDR1 LNHDA and CDR2 SQIVND (reference sequence). This CDR3 is 13 amino acids long. Between the trimmed V and J ends, which lost 4 bases and 8 bases, there was a span of 12 bases. This CDR3 is CASSKIGSDEQFF. DNA for the CDR3: TGTGCCAGTAGTAAGATAGGAAGCGATGAGCAGTTCTTC.

This chain joins TRBV5-1 and TRBJ1-5; D call uncertain. The CDR3 has 15 residues. Trimming left V 0 bases short and J 6 bases short, with 13 bases between. Per germline, CDR1 SGHRS and CDR2 YFSETQ. CDR3 amino acids: CASSLAPDPGQPQHF. CDR3 bases: TGCGCCAGCAGCTTGGCCCCCGATCCAGGTCAGCCCCAGCATTTT.

The chain is built from TRBV6-1 and TRBJ2-5, with 7 nucleotides matching TRBD2. Unmatched junction bases numbered 10, after V lost 7 bases and J lost 2 bases. This CDR3 has 15 amino acids. CDR1 and CDR2 from the germline V gene are MNHNS and SASEGT. In DNA, the CDR3 is TGTGCCAGCAAGCGGGATGGACTATCTCAAGAGACCCAGTACTTC. This gives the protein CASKRDGLSQETQYF.

This sequence joins TRBV5-1 and TRBJ2-6; TRBD1 or TRBD2 may be the D gene (5 bases each). Germline CDR1 reads SGHRS; CDR2 reads YFSETQ. The CDR3 has 13 residues. Trimming pared 3 bases from V and 13 bases from J, leaving 14 bases between. The CDR3 region has the DNA TGCGCCAGCAGCTGGGACGGTCCCCCGGTCCTGACTTTC. It yields the protein CASSWDGPPVLTF.

The chain carries TRBV15 and TRBJ2-2, with 7 positions matching TRBD2. The ends lost 5 bases at V and 3 bases at J; junction bases unmatched: 15. Germline assignment: CDR1 LNHNV and CDR2 YYDKDF (reference sequence). The length of the CDR3 is 18 residues. CDR3 coding DNA: TGTGCCACCAGCGCCGCCTTTGGGTTAGCGGGTCACACCGGGGAGCTGTTTTTT. Protein sequence: CATSAAFGLAGHTGELFF. Supplemented by reference TRBV15 and TRBJ2-2, the full variable domain reads DAMVIQNPRYQVTQFGKPVTLSCSQTLNHNVMYWYQQKSSQAPKLLFHYYDKDFNNEADTPDNFQSRRPNTSFCFLDIRSPGLGDTAMYLCATSAAFGLAGHTGELFFGEGSRLTVL.

The rearrangement joins TRBV5-6 to TRBJ2-1, with D unresolved. Germline V gene data show CDR1 as SGHDT and CDR2 as YYEEEE. Deletions cut 6 bases from V and 9 bases from J, with 10 bases between. There are 11 residues in the CDR3. The CDR3 nucleotides read TGTGCCAGCACTCCCTCGCGTGAGCAGTTCTTC. Translation gives CASTPSREQFF.